This T cell receptor (beta chain) comes out of a study of blood T cell repertoires in COVID-19. Study in general: Acute-phase and convalescent COVID-19 samples originated in the United States, Italy and Spain.

The CDR3 extends over 15 amino acids. Germline trimming cut 6 bases from V and 1 base from J; bases unmatched to any gene: 4. In germline, CDR1 is MDHEN, CDR2 SYDVKM. TCRdb's table, derived via immunoSEQ multiplex PCR, lists solely in-frame clones and lacks some. The sample consists of 90,000 to 120,000 clones, over 75% of them appearing once. The rearrangement links TRBV28 to TRBJ2-2; 8 nucleotides match TRBD2. This sequence was found in a woman of 80 years or more with acute or convalescent COVID-19. Sequencing was done on a sample of peripheral blood. In DNA form, the CDR3 reads TGTGCCAGCAGCGGGGGGGAATTGAACACCGGGGAGCTGTTTTTT. This gives the protein CASSGGELNTGELFF.